The clone carrying this TCR beta chain showed up many times. There are 15 residues in the CDR3. The germline V gene has CDR1 SGHAT and CDR2 FQNNGV. Trimming removed 5 bases from V and 5 bases from J, with 15 bases in between. These data originate in a study of regulatory T cells in long-lasting Graves disease. Indicated time point: newly diagnosed GD, antithyroid drugs for less than 3 months. TCR sequences were obtained from RNA taken from PBMCs. Building the TCR beta libraries relied on iRepertoire HTBI primers, and CDR3 regions underwent Arm-PCR. TCRdb analysed the multiplex PCR reads with MiXCR anew, one entry per CDR3 protein. This table holds around 360,000 distinct CDR3 sequences, about a sixth found once. These data also featured in a second study, about T cells in Graves' hyperthyroidism and ophthalmopathy.

V usage is TRBV11-2 and J usage is TRBJ2-2; perhaps TRBD2 as D (6 bases). The clonotype originates from a woman between 18 and 30 years old with Graves disease. Sequencing was performed on peripheral blood mononuclear cells (PBMCs), taken at new diagnosis, from a patient treated with antithyroid drugs. The CDR3 nucleotides read TGTGCCAGCAGCGCACGACTAGTTAGTACCGGGGAGCTGTTTTTT. Translated, it gives CASSARLVSTGELFF.